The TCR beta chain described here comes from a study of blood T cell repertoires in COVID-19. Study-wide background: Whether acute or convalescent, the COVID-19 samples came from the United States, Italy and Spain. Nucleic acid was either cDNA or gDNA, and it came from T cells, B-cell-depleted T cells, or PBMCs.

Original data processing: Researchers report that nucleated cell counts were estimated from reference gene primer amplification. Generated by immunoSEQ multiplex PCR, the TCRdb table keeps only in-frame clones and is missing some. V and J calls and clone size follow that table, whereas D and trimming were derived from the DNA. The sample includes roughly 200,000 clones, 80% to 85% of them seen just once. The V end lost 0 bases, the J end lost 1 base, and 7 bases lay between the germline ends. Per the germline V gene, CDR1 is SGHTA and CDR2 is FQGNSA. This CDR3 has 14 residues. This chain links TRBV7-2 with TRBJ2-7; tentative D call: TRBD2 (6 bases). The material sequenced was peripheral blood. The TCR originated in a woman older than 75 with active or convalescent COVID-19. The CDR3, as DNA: TGTGCCAGCAGCTTAGCGGAGGGGTCCTACGAGCAGTACTTC. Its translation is CASSLAEGSYEQYF.